The clone carrying this T cell receptor beta chain rates as medium-sized. What it binds is unknown. The sample belongs to a study of tumor-infiltrating lymphocytes in primary liver carcinoma. Overall study context: Each of the growths was stage T1-T3 N0M0, extending about 4 to 11 cm across. The yield of productive TCRbeta reads per sample was roughly 3.65 to 7.13 million and was similar across tissue types.

Trimming pared 4 bases from V and 4 bases from J, leaving 14 bases between. Germline V CDR1 and CDR2: SGHNT, YYREEE (reference sequence). The CDR3 spans 15 residues. TCR beta cDNA was prepared out of 500 ng total RNA by means of a constant-region primer. The TCR beta library was amplified through three nested multiplex PCR rounds in a modified ARM-PCR procedure. Use of TRBV1-TRBV30 forward primers with a C-beta reverse primer characterized the first two PCR rounds, which lasted about 9 cycles each. MiXCR was run by TCRdb on the multiplex PCR reads, yielding one entry per CDR3 protein. The table lists about 30,000 distinct CDR3 sequences, roughly two thirds of them singletons. For each extraction, RNA and DNA were obtained together from around 20-30 mg of unsorted bulk tissue. Those sampled were patients whose primary liver carcinoma was treated by surgical resection. Findings of the study overall: Tumors had a top-250-clone fraction that was significantly higher than blood (p = 0.039).

Specimen: liver tumor tissue from sampling region 3. Specified subset: tumor region T3, left-lateral pole. The TCR originated in a woman in her 30s with primary liver carcinoma and hepatitis B virus infection. The chain employs TRBV5-4 and TRBJ1-4, with D perhaps matching TRBD1 (5 bases). The DNA of the CDR3 is TGTGCCAGCAGCGCCAACCGGGGCCTTAATGAAAAACTGTTTTTT. It is translated as CASSANRGLNEKLFF.